This entry lists 23 T cell receptor beta chains sequenced from one sample in a study of blood T cells in healthy people across ages. A second about 7 to 11 cycle PCR used barcoded and J-beta primers. TCRdb re-analysed the 5' RACE reads in MiXCR, keeping a single row per CDR3 protein. The sample yields around 1,000,000 distinct CDR3 sequences, approximately 25% seen once. The sample was also linked to a second study, of T cells of mothers and their children.

The sample consisted of blood. These receptors originate from a girl under 10 years old in good health.

The rearrangement uses TRBV20-1 and TRBJ2-2; D call uncertain. Trimming removed 0 bases from V and 7 bases from J, with 9 bases in between. The length of the CDR3 is 13 residues. Germline V gene sequence: CDR1 DFQATT, CDR2 SNEGSKA (reference sequence). The CDR3 sequence is CSARDPGLGELFF. DNA for the CDR3: TGCAGTGCTAGAGATCCCGGTCTCGGGGAGCTGTTTTTT.

The chain joins TRBV3-1 to TRBJ1-2; D is unclear. V shed 2 bases and J shed 3 bases, with 10 bases lying between them. The CDR3 extends over 14 amino acids. CDR1 and CDR2 from the germline V gene are LGHDT and YNNKEL (reference sequence). In DNA form, the CDR3 reads TGTGCCAGCAGCCAATCATTGATGGACTATGGCTACACCTTC. Translation gives CASSQSLMDYGYTF.

In its sample, this clonotype was seen once. CDR3 nucleotide sequence: TGTGCCAGCAGCCAAACCAGGGGAGCGTACAATGAGCAGTTCTTC. Translating it yields CASSQTRGAYNEQFF. The chain carries TRBV3-1 and TRBJ2-1; D perhaps matches TRBD1 (6 bases). The CDR3 has 15 residues. Germline CDR1 LGHDT, CDR2 YNNKEL (reference sequence). Between the trimmed V and J ends, which lost 2 bases and 4 bases, there was a span of 12 bases.

There are a few counts of this clonotype. The V and J genes are TRBV10-2 and TRBJ2-3, with unresolved D. The germline V and J ends were trimmed by 6 bases and 0 bases, with 10 bases remaining between them. CDR3 length: 14 amino acids. CDR1 is WSHSY and CDR2 is SAAADI in the germline V gene. The CDR3 DNA reads as TGCGCCAGCAGGAACGCGCCTAGCACAGATACGCAGTATTTT. It is translated as CASRNAPSTDTQYF.

The rearrangement links TRBV7-2 to TRBJ2-3, with 12 positions matching TRBD2. After removal of 3 bases from V and 5 bases from J, the junction contained 3 bases not matched to a gene. CDR3 length: 15 residues. The V gene's germline CDR1 is SGHTA and CDR2 FQGNSA. The CDR3 reads CASSLTSGGGDTQYF. The CDR3 DNA reads TGTGCCAGCAGCTTGACTAGCGGGGGAGGAGATACGCAGTATTTT.

The V and J genes are TRBV5-6 and TRBJ2-1; D is ambiguous. The end of the DNA fits TRBJ2-7 better, so the J call may be wrong. Germline V CDR1 and CDR2: SGHDT, YYEEEE. The CDR3 spans 14 residues. The CDR3 here is CASGRTDLLNEQYF. The CDR3 nucleotides read TGTGCCAGCGGACGGACGGATCTTCTGAACGAGCAGTACTTC.

J is TRBJ2-5 and V is TRBV11-1; either TRBD1 or TRBD2 may fit D (6 bases each). Trimming removed 4 bases from V and 3 bases from J, with 15 bases in between. Germline CDR1 SGHAT, CDR2 FQDESV (reference sequence). The CDR3 runs to 15 residues. The CDR3 spells CASSYEQGGKETQYF. CDR3 sequence (DNA): TGTGCCAGCAGCTACGAACAGGGAGGCAAAGAGACCCAGTACTTC.

This clonotype has just a few counts. For the CDR3, the DNA is TGCGCCAGCAGCTTGAGGGGACAGGGTGGCTCCTACAATGAGCAGTTCTTC. Amino acid sequence: CASSLRGQGGSYNEQFF. The rearrangement joins TRBV5-1 to TRBJ2-1; 9 positions match TRBD1. The length of the CDR3 is 17 residues. Germline V gene data show CDR1 as SGHRS and CDR2 as YFSETQ. V gave up 1 base and J gave up 0 bases; unmatched junction bases: 5.

This clonotype was observed a handful of times. V and J are TRBV2 and TRBJ2-1; perhaps TRBD1 as D (5 bases). This CDR3 has 10 residues. The germline V and J ends were trimmed by 6 bases and 10 bases, with 7 bases remaining between them. CDR1 is SNHLY, CDR2 FYNNEI, per germline. DNA for the CDR3: TGTGCCAGCAGAGCAGGGGAGCAGTTCTTC. Residues: CASRAGEQFF.

This clonotype has a handful of counts. This sequence joins TRBV12-3 or TRBV12-4 and TRBJ2-7; possibly TRBD2 for D (6 bases). The CDR3 contains 13 residues. Trimming cost V 3 bases and J 4 bases, with 10 bases left between them. CDR3 region: CASSFWEAYEQYF. DNA of the CDR3: TGTGCCAGCAGTTTCTGGGAGGCTTACGAGCAGTACTTC.

V gene TRBV12-3 or TRBV12-4 combines with J gene TRBJ2-7; D is ambiguous. This CDR3 contains 13 residues. V was shortened by 5 bases and J by 7 bases, with 15 bases between the two germline ends. DNA of the CDR3: TGTGCCAGCAGTCCTGGTTATGGTCGGGAGCAGTACGTC. Its translation: CASSPGYGREQYV.

This clonotype occurred a few times. The gene calls are TRBV5-1 and TRBJ2-1; the D gene could be TRBD1 or TRBD2 (5 bases each). This CDR3 region has 15 residues. V dropped 7 bases and J dropped 0 bases, with 14 bases sitting between them. Germline CDR1 is SGHRS and CDR2 is YFSETQ. CDR3 sequence: CASGDDTSSYNEQFF. The CDR3 DNA sequence: TGCGCCAGCGGGGACGACACGAGCTCCTACAATGAGCAGTTCTTC.

This chain joins TRBV11-2 and TRBJ2-5; a possible D gene is TRBD1 (6 bases). The CDR3 totals 13 residues. Between the trimmed V and J ends, which lost 3 bases and 7 bases, there was a span of 12 bases. The germline gives CDR1 SGHAT, CDR2 FQNNGV. CDR3 sequence reads: CASSFLRGGTQYF. DNA for the CDR3: TGTGCCAGCAGCTTCCTCAGGGGCGGGACCCAGTACTTC.

This rearrangement joins TRBV7-9 to TRBJ2-1, with TRBD1 identical over 7 bases. Germline V lookup: CDR1 SEHNR, CDR2 FQNEAQ (reference sequence). The CDR3 spans 12 residues. V lost 10 bases to trimming and J lost 9 bases; unmatched junction nucleotides: 9. CDR3: CAIDRAPPEQFF. CDR3 coding DNA: TGTGCCATCGACAGGGCTCCCCCTGAGCAGTTCTTC.

This clonotype turned up a few times. The rearrangement joins TRBV29-1 to TRBJ1-1; D gene ambiguous. The CDR3 is 12 amino acids. CDR1 SQVTM and CDR2 ANQGSEA come from the germline V gene. Trimming stripped 4 bases from V and 1 base from J, with 7 bases between. CDR3 in DNA: TGCAGCGTTGGGCGTACGAACACTGAAGCTTTCTTT. This sequence encodes CSVGRTNTEAFF.

This clonotype was detected a few times. A read error may account for a junction end that differs from germline. The chain employs TRBV11-3 and TRBJ2-7; TRBD2 matches 13 bases. The J call may be wrong; the DNA end is better matched by TRBJ2-1. CDR1 SGHNT and CDR2 YENEEA come from the germline V gene. The CDR3 sequence is 17 residues long. This chain's CDR3 is CTSSTRTSGGLDNEQFF. The CDR3 DNA reads TGTACCAGCAGCACTAGGACTAGCGGGGGTTTGGATAATGAGCAGTTCTTC.

This clonotype has a count of ten or more. V usage is TRBV20-1 and J usage is TRBJ2-3; D remains ambiguous. The CDR3 sequence is 8 residues long. Germline CDR1 and CDR2: DFQATT and SNEGSKA (reference sequence). For the CDR3, the DNA is TGCAGCGCAGATACGCAGTATTTT. It is translated as CSADTQYF.

This clonotype showed up just a few times. Germline is not matched at one junction end, which may reflect a read error. The CDR3 is CASSQVSTEGSKF. DNA for the CDR3: TGTGCCAGCAGCCAAGTGTCGACGGAAGGGTCGAAGTTC. This chain joins TRBV3-1 and TRBJ2-5; D remains ambiguous. There are 13 residues in the CDR3. Germline assignment: CDR1 LGHDT and CDR2 YNNKEL (reference sequence).

V is TRBV20-1 and J is TRBJ2-5, with TRBD2 matching over 14 bases. Unmatched junction bases numbered 8, after V lost 3 bases and J lost 5 bases. This CDR3 is built from 16 residues. From germline, CDR1 is DFQATT and CDR2 SNEGSKA (reference sequence). The CDR3 reads CSASVGLAGVAETQYF. The CDR3 DNA follows: TGCAGTGCTAGTGTGGGACTAGCGGGAGTGGCTGAGACCCAGTACTTC.

The chain uses TRBV3-1 and TRBJ2-7; either TRBD1 or TRBD2 may supply D (5 bases each). The CDR3 spans 14 residues. Trimming took 5 bases from V and 2 from J, leaving 13 bases between them. Germline assignment: CDR1 LGHDT and CDR2 YNNKEL (reference sequence). The CDR3 nucleotides are TGTGCCAGCAGCGATCCGGGACGGACCTACGAGCAGTACTTC. It specifies CASSDPGRTYEQYF.

This clonotype has more than one count but fewer than ten. The chain employs TRBV11-2 and TRBJ2-5, with TRBD1 identical over 10 bases. Judging by the DNA end, TRBJ2-1 fits better; the J call may be wrong. CDR1 is SGHAT, CDR2 FQNNGV, per germline. This CDR3 comprises 16 residues. CDR3 nucleotide sequence: TGTGCCAGCAGCTGGACCGGGACAGGGGATTACAATGAGCAGTTCTTC. Its translation is CASSWTGTGDYNEQFF.

The chain combines TRBV25-1 with TRBJ1-5; D is unclear. Germline V gene data show CDR1 as MGHDK and CDR2 as SYGVNS. V was shortened by 7 bases and J by 6 bases, with 16 bases between the two germline ends. The CDR3 runs to 14 residues. In nucleotides, the CDR3 is TGTGCCAGCACCCCGTTAGAAAGCGTTCAGCCCCAGCATTTT. Its protein is CASTPLESVQPQHF.

This rearrangement joins TRBV24-1 to TRBJ2-1; D is undetermined. Gene TRBJ2-7 matches the end of the DNA better, so the J call may be wrong. Germline V gives CDR1 KGHDR, CDR2 SFDVKD. The CDR3 totals 12 residues. CDR3 in amino acids: CATSQNGYEQYF. CDR3 nucleotides: TGTGCCACCAGCCAGAACGGCTACGAGCAGTACTTC.